What follows describes a single T cell receptor (beta chain). Its antigen is unidentified. The use of a sample-barcoded 5' primer and a J-beta primer mix characterized a second PCR of roughly 6 to 11 cycles. TCRdb re-derived calls from the 5' RACE reads in MiXCR, one entry per CDR3 protein. The table lists about 720,000 distinct CDR3 sequences, 22% of them singletons, with approximately 20% in the top ten. Isolation recovered at least 6 million PBMCs from every sample. The V gene end was trimmed by 3 bases and the J gene end by 4 bases; junction bases not matched to a gene: 9. CDR1 and CDR2 from the germline V gene are DFQATT and SNEGSKA (reference sequence). CDR3 length equals 15 residues. This sample was taken from a study of blood T cells in healthy people across ages. Whole-study results and caveats: In long-lived donors, naive CD4+ cell counts and diversity exceeded those of aged donors. With naive T cell percentage, TCR beta diversity showed a strong correlation.

The genes are TRBV20-1 and TRBJ1-5, with 7 positions matching TRBD1. Sequenced material: blood. The clonotype originates from a man aged 70 or older in good health. The CDR3 loop is CSARVRDRLNQPQHF. CDR3 in DNA: TGCAGTGCTAGGGTCCGGGACAGACTAAATCAGCCCCAGCATTTT.